What follows describes a single T cell receptor (beta chain). Its antigen is unknown. This sample stems from a study of siplizumab effects on memory and regulatory T cells. Study results and limitations: It was never confirmed that proliferating Tregs from siplizumab cultures were suppressive. Siplizumab gave mappable alloreactive CD4+ clones an average Treg-derived fraction of about 64%, against approximately 29% in controls. Naive T cells appeared more varied than memory cells and looked like key alloresponse contributors.

There are 15 residues in the CDR3. Trimming took off 2 bases at V and 5 bases at J, with 15 bases between the two ends. Germline CDR1 is MNHEY and CDR2 is SMNVEV (reference sequence). Repertoires were generated with immunoSEQ multiplex PCR, while TCRdb's copy carries only in-frame clones and drops some. The repertoire holds over 70,000 clones, with approximately 95% as singletons. V and J are TRBV27 and TRBJ2-5; either TRBD1 or TRBD2 may supply D (6 bases each). Sequencing input: CD8+ T cells sorted from blood. The origin of this receptor is a human donor in good health. CDR3 residues: CASSLGVGAGETQYF. The CDR3 nucleotides read TGTGCCAGCAGTTTAGGTGTGGGGGCGGGGGAGACCCAGTACTTC.